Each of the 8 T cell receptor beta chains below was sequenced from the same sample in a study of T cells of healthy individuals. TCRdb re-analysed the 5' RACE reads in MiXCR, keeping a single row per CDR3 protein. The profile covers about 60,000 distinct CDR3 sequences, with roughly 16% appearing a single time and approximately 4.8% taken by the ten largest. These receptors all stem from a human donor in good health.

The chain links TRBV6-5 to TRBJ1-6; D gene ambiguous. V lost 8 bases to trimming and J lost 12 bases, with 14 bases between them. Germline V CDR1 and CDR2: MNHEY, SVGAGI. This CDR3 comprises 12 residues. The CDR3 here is CASSPELRPLHF. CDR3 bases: TGTGCCAGCTCACCGGAGTTACGACCCCTCCACTTT.

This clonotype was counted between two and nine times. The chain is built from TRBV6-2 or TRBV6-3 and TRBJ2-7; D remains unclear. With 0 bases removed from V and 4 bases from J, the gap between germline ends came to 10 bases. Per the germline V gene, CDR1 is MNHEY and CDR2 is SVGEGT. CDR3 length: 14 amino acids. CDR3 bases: TGTGCCAGCAGTTACTCAGGACCAGGATACGAGCAGTACTTC. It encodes CASSYSGPGYEQYF.

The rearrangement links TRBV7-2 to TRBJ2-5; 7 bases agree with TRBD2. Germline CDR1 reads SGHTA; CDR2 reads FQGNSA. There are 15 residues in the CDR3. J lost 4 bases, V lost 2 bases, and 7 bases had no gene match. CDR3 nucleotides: TGTGCCAGCAGCTTACCCTCGGGGGGTAGAGAGACCCAGTACTTC. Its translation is CASSLPSGGRETQYF.

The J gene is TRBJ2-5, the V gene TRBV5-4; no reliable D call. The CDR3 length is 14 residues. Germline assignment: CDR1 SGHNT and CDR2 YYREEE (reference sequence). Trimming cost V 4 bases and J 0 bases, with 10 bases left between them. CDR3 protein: CASSPAAYQETQYF. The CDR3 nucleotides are TGTGCCAGCAGCCCCGCGGCGTACCAAGAGACCCAGTACTTC.

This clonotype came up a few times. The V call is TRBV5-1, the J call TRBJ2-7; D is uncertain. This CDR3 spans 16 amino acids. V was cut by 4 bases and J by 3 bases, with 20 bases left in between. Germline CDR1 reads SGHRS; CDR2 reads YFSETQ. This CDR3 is CASSPPGQSSYYEQYF. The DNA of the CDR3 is TGCGCCAGCAGCCCGCCGGGTCAGTCCTCATACTACGAGCAGTACTTC.

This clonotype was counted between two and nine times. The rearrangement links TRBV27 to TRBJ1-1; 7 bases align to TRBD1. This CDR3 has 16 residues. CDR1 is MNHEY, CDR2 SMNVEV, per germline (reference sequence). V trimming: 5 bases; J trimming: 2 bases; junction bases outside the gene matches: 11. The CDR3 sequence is CASSDRQGLYNTEAFF. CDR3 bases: TGTGCCAGCAGTGACAGACAGGGCCTCTACAACACTGAAGCTTTCTTT.

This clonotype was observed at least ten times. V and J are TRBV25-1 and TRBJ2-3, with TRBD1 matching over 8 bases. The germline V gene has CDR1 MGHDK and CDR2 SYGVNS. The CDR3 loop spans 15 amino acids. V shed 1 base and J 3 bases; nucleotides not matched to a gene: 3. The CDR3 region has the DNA TGTGCCAGCAGTGAATCAGGGGGCAGGACAGATACGCAGTATTTT. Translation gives CASSESGGRTDTQYF.

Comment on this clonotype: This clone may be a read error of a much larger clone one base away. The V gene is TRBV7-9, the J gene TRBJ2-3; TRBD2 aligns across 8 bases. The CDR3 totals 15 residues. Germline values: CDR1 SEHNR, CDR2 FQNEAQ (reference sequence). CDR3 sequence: CASSLGGLGTDTRYF. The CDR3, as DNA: TGTGCCAGCAGCTTAGGGGGACTAGGCACAGATACGCGGTATTTT.